This TCR beta chain is from a study of PD-1 blockade in classical Hodgkin lymphoma. The assay was immunoSEQ multiplex PCR, and TCRdb's table has in-frame clones only and misses some. The sample includes 25,000 to 35,000 clones, over 75% of them seen just once. This clone was observed a few times. Its antigen is undetermined. Germline CDR1 reads LNHNV; CDR2 reads YYDKDF (reference sequence). The CDR3 extends over 17 amino acids. V was cut by 0 bases and J by 0 bases, with 14 bases left in between. Time point here: cycle 4 day 1 (C4D1), after around six weeks of nivolumab. Exposure to brentuximab vedotin varied, and each patient had relapsed following autologous stem cell transplantation. General study results and limits: Nothing has yet pinned down what causes the repertoire differences, possibly disease activity or prior therapy.

The chain is built from TRBV15 and TRBJ1-1; D gene ambiguous. Sequenced here: peripheral blood mononuclear cells (PBMCs), sampled before the fourth cycle of nivolumab. This TCR came from a human donor with classical Hodgkin lymphoma. CDR3 sequence reads: CATSRDWPAGMNTEAFF. The CDR3 region has the DNA TGTGCCACCAGCAGAGATTGGCCGGCTGGGATGAACACTGAAGCTTTCTTT.